The next 25 T cell receptor beta chains were all read from a single sample in a study of T cells in pancreatic ductal adenocarcinoma. Here immunoSEQ multiplex PCR was the method, and the copy in TCRdb shows in-frame clones only, minus some. The sample yields 85,000 to 120,000 clones, 90% to 95% seen once. Surgery without prior neoadjuvant therapy was the treatment of the selected pancreatic ductal adenocarcinoma patients. Material for sequencing was PBMCs. These receptors were obtained from a human donor with pancreatic ductal adenocarcinoma.

This chain links TRBV7-8 with TRBJ1-5; D not certain. Trimming removed 1 base from V and 4 bases from J, with 11 bases in between. The CDR3 is 15 residues long. Germline values: CDR1 SGHVS, CDR2 FQNEAQ. The CDR3 sequence is CASSLERITNQPQHF. In nucleotides, the CDR3 is TGTGCCAGCAGCTTAGAACGAATTACTAATCAGCCCCAGCATTTT. The variable domain in full, completed from reference TRBV7-8 and TRBJ1-5, reads GAGVSQSPRYKVAKRGQDVALRCDPISGHVSLFWYQQALGQGPEFLTYFQNEAQLDKSGLPSDRFFAERPEGSVSTLKIQRTQQEDSAVYLCASSLERITNQPQHFGDGTRLSIL.

The chain uses TRBV6-5 and TRBJ2-7; D ambiguous. Trimming took off 8 bases at V and 3 bases at J, with 14 bases between the two ends. The CDR3 spans 13 residues. Germline V gives CDR1 MNHEY, CDR2 SVGAGI. The CDR3 sequence is CASRISELYEQYF. The CDR3 bases are TGTGCCAGCCGCATCTCGGAGCTCTACGAGCAGTACTTC.

J is TRBJ2-1 and V is TRBV5-1; D gene ambiguous. This CDR3 spans 14 amino acids. Germline V gives CDR1 SGHRS, CDR2 YFSETQ. Trimming took 1 base from V and 6 from J, leaving 11 bases between them. The CDR3 bases are TGCGCCAGCAGCTTGCAACCCAGTGCCAATGAGCAGTTCTTC. This gives the protein CASSLQPSANEQFF.

The chain has TRBV29-1 and TRBJ1-4; D is unresolved. Per germline, CDR1 SQVTM and CDR2 ANQGSEA. Between the trimmed V and J ends, which lost 2 bases and 7 bases, there was a span of 8 bases. The CDR3 has 12 residues. CDR3 region: CSVEPPSEKLFF. CDR3 nucleotide sequence: TGCAGCGTTGAACCCCCGAGTGAAAAACTGTTTTTT.

V is TRBV29-1 and J is TRBJ2-7; D possibly corresponds to TRBD1 (6 bases). This CDR3 spans 14 amino acids. CDR1 SQVTM and CDR2 ANQGSEA come from the germline V gene. V was clipped by 5 bases and J by 4 bases, with 18 bases between them. The CDR3 sequence is CSVSLSTGRYEQYF. The DNA for the CDR3 is TGCAGCGTTTCTCTATCGACAGGAAGGTACGAGCAGTACTTC.

This chain connects TRBV4-1 to TRBJ1-2; D gene ambiguous. V lost 1 base and J lost 5, with 8 bases in between. The CDR3 has 13 amino acids. From germline, CDR1 is MGHRA and CDR2 YSYEKL. The CDR3 DNA reads TGCGCCAGCAGCCAAGTAAACGGTTATGGCTACACCTTC. Its translation: CASSQVNGYGYTF.

The gene calls are TRBV30 and TRBJ1-5; D call uncertain. Trimming took off 1 base at V and 5 bases at J, with 6 bases between the two ends. This CDR3 region has 12 residues. CDR1 is GTSNPN, CDR2 SVGIG, per germline (reference sequence). CDR3 protein: CAWSDSYQPQHF. DNA of the CDR3: TGTGCCTGGAGTGACAGTTATCAGCCCCAGCATTTT.

The chain is built from TRBV7-2 and TRBJ2-1, with 7 bases identical to TRBD1. The CDR3 runs 15 residues. Trimming removed 5 bases from V and 5 bases from J; junction bases left unmatched: 9. CDR1 is SGHTA and CDR2 is FQGNSA in the germline V gene. The CDR3 reads CASSPTRQGNNEQFF. In DNA form, the CDR3 reads TGTGCCAGCAGCCCAACTCGACAGGGTAACAATGAGCAGTTCTTC.

The chain recombines TRBV27 with TRBJ2-7; 14 bases line up with TRBD2. Germline CDR1 and CDR2: MNHEY and SMNVEV (reference sequence). Losses at the gene ends were 4 bases for V and 4 bases for J; bases not matched to a gene: 9. The CDR3 totals 17 residues. CDR3 DNA sequence: TGTGCCAGCAGTTCAGGTTTAGGACTAGCGGGAGGTTACGAGCAGTACTTC. Protein sequence: CASSSGLGLAGGYEQYF.

The chain employs TRBV9 and TRBJ2-1; tentatively, D is TRBD2 (5 bases). The CDR3 extends over 14 amino acids. The V gene's germline CDR1 is SGDLS and CDR2 YYNGEE. V was shortened by 3 bases and J by 5 bases, with 12 bases between the two germline ends. The DNA for the CDR3 is TGTGCCAGCAGCGCCCTAGCAGTGAACAATGAGCAGTTCTTC. This encodes CASSALAVNNEQFF. The entire variable domain, with the rest obtained from reference TRBV9 and TRBJ2-1, is as follows: DSGVTQTPKHLITATGQRVTLRCSPRSGDLSVYWYQQSLDQGLQFLIQYYNGEERAKGNILERFSAQQFPDLHSELNLSSLELGDSALYFCASSALAVNNEQFFGPGTRLTVL.

This sequence joins TRBV2 and TRBJ1-2; a weak D match, TRBD1 (5 bases). The V end was cut by 2 bases, the J end by 4 bases, with 11 bases between. The germline V gene has CDR1 SNHLY and CDR2 FYNNEI. The CDR3 runs to 14 residues. CDR3 nucleotide sequence: TGTGCCAGCAGTGAAAAAGGACACATCTATGGCTACACCTTC. This translates into CASSEKGHIYGYTF.

The chain has TRBV7-2 and TRBJ2-7; the D gene is possibly TRBD2 (5 bases). Per germline, CDR1 SGHTA and CDR2 FQGNSA. Trimming took off 5 bases at V and 6 bases at J, with 14 bases between the two ends. The CDR3 totals 13 residues. CDR3 in amino acids: CASSPTRAGEQYF. In DNA, the CDR3 is TGTGCCAGCAGCCCAACTAGGGCCGGCGAGCAGTACTTC.

The chain carries TRBV13 and TRBJ2-7; 7 nucleotides align to TRBD2. V shed 5 bases, J shed 5 bases, and the junction held 9 bases outside the gene matches. Germline CDR1 is PRHDT and CDR2 is FYEKMQ (reference sequence). This CDR3 is 14 amino acids long. This CDR3 reads CASSQMGGSDEQYF. CDR3 nucleotide sequence: TGTGCCAGCAGCCAAATGGGCGGGAGCGACGAGCAGTACTTC.

V usage is TRBV7-2 and J usage is TRBJ2-3; a possible D gene is TRBD1 (5 bases). From germline, CDR1 is SGHTA and CDR2 FQGNSA. This CDR3 comprises 15 residues. The V and J ends lost 1 base and 6 bases respectively, with 14 bases between them. CDR3 loop: CASSLGNGAWDTQYF. For the CDR3, the DNA is TGTGCCAGCAGCTTAGGGAATGGGGCATGGGATACGCAGTATTTT.

The chain combines TRBV27 with TRBJ2-5, with 15 bases lining up with TRBD2. Trimming at V came to 6 bases and at J to 5 bases, leaving 10 bases not matched to a gene. Germline loops: CDR1 MNHEY, CDR2 SMNVEV (reference sequence). The CDR3 has 17 amino acids. CDR3 loop: CASRSWTSGRAEETQYF. The CDR3 bases are TGTGCCAGCAGAAGCTGGACTAGCGGGAGGGCCGAGGAGACCCAGTACTTC.

The gene calls are TRBV30 and TRBJ2-1; 9 nucleotides align to TRBD2. The germline gives CDR1 GTSNPN, CDR2 SVGIG (reference sequence). The CDR3 spans 14 residues. V gave up 4 bases and J gave up 10 bases; unmatched junction bases: 11. CDR3 sequence reads: CAWTKGLAREEQFF. The CDR3 DNA reads TGTGCCTGGACTAAAGGACTAGCGAGAGAAGAGCAGTTCTTC. Variable domain in full (rest from reference TRBV30 and TRBJ2-1): SQTIHQWPATLVQPVGSPLSLECTVEGTSNPNLYWYRQAAGRGLQLLFYSVGIGQISSEVPQNLSASRPQDRQFILSSKKLLLSDSGFYLCAWTKGLAREEQFFGPGTRLTVL.

Concerning this clone itself: This sequence may be a read error, since a much larger clone differs from it by one base. The genes are TRBV25-1 and TRBJ2-7; D is ambiguous. Per germline, CDR1 MGHDK and CDR2 SYGVNS. The CDR3 extends over 11 amino acids. V lost 5 bases, J lost 2 bases, and 4 bases lay in between. The CDR3 DNA sequence: TGTGCCAGCAGTTACACCTACGAGCAGTACTTC. It is translated as CASSYTYEQYF.

The chain uses TRBV5-8 and TRBJ1-1; TRBD1 aligns across 9 bases. Germline V gene sequence: CDR1 SGHTS, CDR2 YDEGEE. CDR3 size: 15 residues. V trimming: 3 bases; J trimming: 4 bases; junction bases outside the gene matches: 7. DNA for the CDR3: TGTGCCAGCAGCTGGACAGGGGAGTCGGCCACTGAAGCTTTCTTT. This encodes CASSWTGESATEAFF.

The chain carries TRBV28 and TRBJ2-1; 13 nucleotides align to TRBD2. Germline V gives CDR1 MDHEN, CDR2 SYDVKM. CDR3 length: 16 amino acids. Trimming cost V 7 bases and J 5 bases; bases outside gene matches: 8. The CDR3 nucleotides are TGTGCCAGCAACTTAGCGGGACTAGCGGGAAACAATGAGCAGTTCTTC. Translation gives CASNLAGLAGNNEQFF.

The sample holds one count of this clone. The chain employs TRBV13 and TRBJ1-1, with 8 positions matching TRBD1. After removal of 5 bases from V and 1 base from J, the junction contained 6 bases not matched to a gene. This CDR3 comprises 15 residues. Per germline, CDR1 PRHDT and CDR2 FYEKMQ (reference sequence). CDR3 sequence reads: CASSPSDRENTEAFF. The CDR3 DNA is TGTGCCAGCAGCCCTTCGGACAGGGAGAACACTGAAGCTTTCTTT.

V and J are TRBV6-1 and TRBJ2-3; D gene uncertain. From germline, CDR1 is MNHNS and CDR2 SASEGT. This CDR3 region has 11 residues. Trimming pared 9 bases from V and 4 bases from J, leaving 8 bases between. The CDR3 coding sequence is TGTGCCAGTTCCTCCTCAGATACGCAGTATTTT. It codes for CASSSSDTQYF.

Only a few counts were recorded for this clone. V and J are TRBV6-5 and TRBJ1-1, with 8 bases that match TRBD1. The ends lost 4 bases at V and 5 bases at J; junction bases unmatched: 6. The germline gives CDR1 MNHEY, CDR2 SVGAGI. The CDR3 has 14 amino acids. The CDR3 nucleotides are TGTGCCAGCAGTTCAGGGGGCGCGGGGACTGAAGCTTTCTTT. Translating it yields CASSSGGAGTEAFF.

V gene TRBV10-1 combines with J gene TRBJ1-2, with 9 bases that match TRBD1. J lost 2 bases, V lost 0 bases, and 10 bases had no gene match. CDR1 WNHNN and CDR2 SYGVQD come from the germline V gene (reference sequence). This CDR3 spans 18 amino acids. CDR3 DNA: TGCGCCAGCAGTGAGTCACAAGAGCGGACAGGGGTAAACTATGGCTACACCTTC. Protein product: CASSESQERTGVNYGYTF.

The V and J genes are TRBV27 and TRBJ2-1, with a possible D match to TRBD2 (5 bases). Germline V lookup: CDR1 MNHEY, CDR2 SMNVEV (reference sequence). CDR3 length equals 14 residues. Deletions cut 1 base from V and 10 bases from J, with 14 bases between. CDR3 sequence reads: CASSLYGETGEQFF. In DNA form, the CDR3 reads TGTGCCAGCAGTTTATATGGGGAGACTGGAGAGCAGTTCTTC.

CDR3 in DNA: TGTGCCAGCAGCCCCGGACTAGCGGGAAGCGAGCAGTACTTC. Protein sequence: CASSPGLAGSEQYF. The chain is built from TRBV7-3 and TRBJ2-7; 12 nucleotides agree with TRBD2. Trimming at V came to 5 bases and at J to 6 bases, leaving 5 bases not matched to a gene. The CDR3 runs to 14 residues. Germline loops: CDR1 SGHTA, CDR2 FQGTGA.